This record concerns one T cell receptor (beta chain) sequence. This clone occurred once. Its antigen specificity is not known. No qualities accompany the bases; no much larger clone lies one base away. The data are from a study of blood T cell repertoires in COVID-19 (dated by TCRdb to about 2020). Context from the whole study: Samples covering the acute and convalescent phases of COVID-19 were provided by collaborators in the United States, Italy and Spain. A freely available public database, intended as a resource for researchers studying the immune response to SARS-CoV-2, is where the repertoires were released. Sample metadata almost always included a de-identified subject ID, COVID-19 status, age in years and sex. Subjects who had been exposed to COVID-19, were actively infected with it, or had recovered from it provided the deeply sampled blood TCRbeta repertoires that made up the dataset. Samples came from the ongoing ImmuneRACE study (first 160 participants) plus 1,254 subjects from 6 global collaborators. HLA class I and class II types, where available, came from metadata supplied by the sample provider rather than from assay-based typing. The prospective study material was composed of cDNA or gDNA derived from T cells, B-cell-depleted T cells, or PBMCs. Points the paper makes about the study in general: How much clinical and demographic metadata was included differed by source and by participant, and the metadata was provided uncurated.

The collaborating institutions used their own protocols to collect whole blood in K2EDTA tubes. For TCRbeta analysis, collaborators shipped samples as frozen whole blood, isolated PBMCs, or DNA extracted from either of those sample types. TCRbeta CDR3 regions were amplified from genomic DNA by means of the immunoSEQ Assay, a bias-controlled multiplex PCR. The paper's data handling went like this. The number of nucleated cells in each sample was estimated by amplification of reference gene primers within the assay. To quantify the absolute abundance of each unique TCRbeta CDR3 rearrangement, sequence reads were collapsed and filtered. For each sample, productive Simpson clonality was calculated by taking the square root of Simpson's diversity index across productive rearrangements. TCRdb took this table from immuneACCESS and kept in-frame rearrangements with V and J called. Such tables lack part of the clones; where checked against another copy, unresolved V genes explain under half of the gap, and the rest is unexplained. Clone size and V and J calls were adopted from that table, with D and trimming inferred from the DNA. Present in this sample are some 75,000 clones, approximately 90% of which were seen just once. The ten largest make up about 0.56% of the sample.

This TCR derives from a man aged 55 to 70 with acute or convalescent COVID-19. The sample taken for sequencing was peripheral blood.

The bases read TGTGCCAGTAGTGGCCCTGTTAGCGGGCAAGAGACCCAGTACTTC. Its protein reads: CASSGPVSGQETQYF. The chain is made from TRBV19 and TRBJ2-5; 7 junctional bases match TRBD2. The CDR3 runs 15 residues from the cysteine to the phenylalanine. Only the CDR3 DNA is retained, 45 bases long and in frame from the first base. CDR1 and CDR2 are drawn from the germline V gene (reference sequence): LNHDA, SQIVND. Germline trimming: 5 bases from V, 2 bases from J; junction bases outside gene matches: 8.